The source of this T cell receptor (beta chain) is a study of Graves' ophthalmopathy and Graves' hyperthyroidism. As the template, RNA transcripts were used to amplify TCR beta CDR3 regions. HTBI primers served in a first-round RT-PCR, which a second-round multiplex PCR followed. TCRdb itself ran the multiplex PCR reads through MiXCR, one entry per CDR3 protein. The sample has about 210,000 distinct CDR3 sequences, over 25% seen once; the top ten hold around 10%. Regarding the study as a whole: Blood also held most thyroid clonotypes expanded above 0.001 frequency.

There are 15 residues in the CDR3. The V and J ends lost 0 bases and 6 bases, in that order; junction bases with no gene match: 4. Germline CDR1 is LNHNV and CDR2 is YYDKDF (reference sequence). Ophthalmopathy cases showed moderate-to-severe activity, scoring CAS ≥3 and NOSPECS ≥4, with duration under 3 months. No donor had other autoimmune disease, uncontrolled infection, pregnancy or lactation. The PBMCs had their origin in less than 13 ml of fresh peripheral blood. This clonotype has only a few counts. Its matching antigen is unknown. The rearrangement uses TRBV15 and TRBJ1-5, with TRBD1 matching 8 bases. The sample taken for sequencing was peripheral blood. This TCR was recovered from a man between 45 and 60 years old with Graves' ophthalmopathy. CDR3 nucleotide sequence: TGTGCCACCAGCAGAGATTATCAGGGGGCTCAGCCCCAGCATTTT. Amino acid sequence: CATSRDYQGAQPQHF.